The TCR beta chain under discussion was sequenced for a study of neoadjuvant nivolumab and ipilimumab in lung cancer. Findings and limits, study-wide: Pretherapy blood TCR richness correlated positively with resected tumor richness. From pretherapy to surgery, tumor richness and clonality rose with dual therapy. Resected tumors had greater TCR richness and clonality than uninvolved lung.

Libraries were prepared by immunoSEQ multiplex PCR; TCRdb keeps only in-frame clonotypes and omits some of them. Seen here are tens of thousands of clones, 90% observed once, and the top ten hold approximately 5%. This CDR3 comprises 15 residues. Trimming pared 0 bases from V and 7 bases from J, leaving 14 bases between. Germline V CDR1 and CDR2: SGDLS, YYNGEE. About this clone itself: What it recognizes is unknown.

The sample here was peripheral blood, taken after neoadjuvant nivolumab, alone or with ipilimumab, at or shortly before surgery. V gene TRBV9 combines with J gene TRBJ1-5, with D perhaps matching TRBD1 (6 bases). The source is an adult with non-small cell lung cancer. For the CDR3, the DNA is TGTGCCAGCAGCGTAGGGGGGGCGCATTACCAGCCCCAGCATTTT. It yields the protein CASSVGGAHYQPQHF.